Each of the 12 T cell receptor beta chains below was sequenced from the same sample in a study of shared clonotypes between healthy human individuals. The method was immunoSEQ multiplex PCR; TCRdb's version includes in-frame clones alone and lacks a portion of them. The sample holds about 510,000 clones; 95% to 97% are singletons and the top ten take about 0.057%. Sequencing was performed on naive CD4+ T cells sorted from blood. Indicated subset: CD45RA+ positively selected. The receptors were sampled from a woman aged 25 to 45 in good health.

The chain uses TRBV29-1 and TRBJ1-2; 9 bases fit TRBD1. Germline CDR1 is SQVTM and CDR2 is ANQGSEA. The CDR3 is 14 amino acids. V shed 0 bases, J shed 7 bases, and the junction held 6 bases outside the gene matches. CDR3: CSVEEVQGAGGYTF. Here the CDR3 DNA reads TGCAGCGTTGAAGAGGTACAGGGGGCAGGTGGCTACACCTTC.

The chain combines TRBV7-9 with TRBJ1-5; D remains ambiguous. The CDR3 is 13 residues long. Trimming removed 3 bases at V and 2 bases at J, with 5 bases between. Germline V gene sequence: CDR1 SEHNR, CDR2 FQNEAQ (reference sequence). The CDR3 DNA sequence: TGTGCCAGCAGCTTTGGGGGCAATCAGCCCCAGCATTTT. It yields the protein CASSFGGNQPQHF.

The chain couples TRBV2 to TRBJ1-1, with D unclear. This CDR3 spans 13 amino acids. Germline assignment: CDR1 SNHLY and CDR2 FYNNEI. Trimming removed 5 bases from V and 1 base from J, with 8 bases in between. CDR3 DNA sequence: TGTGCCAGCAGTCTCAACGAGAACACTGAAGCTTTCTTT. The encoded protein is CASSLNENTEAFF.

The CDR3 DNA is TGTGCCAGCAGGGACGGGCAGGGCTACGAGCAGTACTTC. This codes for CASRDGQGYEQYF. This chain joins TRBV27 and TRBJ2-5; D may be TRBD1 (5 bases). The last part of the DNA fits TRBJ2-7 better; the J call may be wrong. The germline gives CDR1 MNHEY, CDR2 SMNVEV (reference sequence). This CDR3 has 13 amino acids.

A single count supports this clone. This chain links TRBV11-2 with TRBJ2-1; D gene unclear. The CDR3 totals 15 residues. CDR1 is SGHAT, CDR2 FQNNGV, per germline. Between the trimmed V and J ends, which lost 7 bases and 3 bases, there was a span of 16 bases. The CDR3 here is CASTQVGVFYNEQFF. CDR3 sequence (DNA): TGTGCCAGCACCCAAGTCGGAGTATTCTACAATGAGCAGTTCTTC.

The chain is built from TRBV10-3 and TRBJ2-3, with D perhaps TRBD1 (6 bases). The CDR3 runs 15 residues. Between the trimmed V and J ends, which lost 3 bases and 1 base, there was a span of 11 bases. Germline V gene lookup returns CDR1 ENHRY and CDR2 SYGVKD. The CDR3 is CAISEQAGGTDTQYF. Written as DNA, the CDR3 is TGTGCCATCAGTGAACAGGCAGGGGGCACAGATACGCAGTATTTT.

The CDR3 is CASSESGRAGPYEQYF. The CDR3 DNA reads as TGCGCCAGCAGTGAGTCGGGTCGAGCGGGACCCTACGAGCAGTACTTC. The gene calls are TRBV10-1 and TRBJ2-7, with TRBD2 matching 7 bases. The V and J ends lost 0 bases and 2 bases, in that order; junction bases with no gene match: 7. Per germline, CDR1 WNHNN and CDR2 SYGVQD (reference sequence). CDR3 size: 16 residues.

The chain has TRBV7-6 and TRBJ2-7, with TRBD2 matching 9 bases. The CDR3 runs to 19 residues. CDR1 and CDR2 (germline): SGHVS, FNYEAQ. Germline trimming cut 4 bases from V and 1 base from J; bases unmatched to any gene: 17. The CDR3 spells CASSSGLVSREGPSYEQYF. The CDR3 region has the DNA TGTGCCAGCAGCTCCGGCCTGGTATCGCGGGAGGGCCCTTCCTACGAGCAGTACTTC.

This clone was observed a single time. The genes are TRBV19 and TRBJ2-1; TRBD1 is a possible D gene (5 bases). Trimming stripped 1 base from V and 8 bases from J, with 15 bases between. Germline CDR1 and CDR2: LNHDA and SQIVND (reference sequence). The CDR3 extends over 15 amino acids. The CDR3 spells CASSIGGAGSDEQFF. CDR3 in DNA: TGTGCCAGTAGTATAGGGGGTGCAGGGTCGGATGAGCAGTTCTTC.

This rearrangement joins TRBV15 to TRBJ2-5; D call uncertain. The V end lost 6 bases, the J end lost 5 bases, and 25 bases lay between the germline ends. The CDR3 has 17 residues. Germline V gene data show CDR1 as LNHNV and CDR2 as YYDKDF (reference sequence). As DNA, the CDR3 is TGTGCCACCAGAAAGGCGCCGGACCGCTCTTCAAAGGAGACCCAGTACTTC. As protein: CATRKAPDRSSKETQYF. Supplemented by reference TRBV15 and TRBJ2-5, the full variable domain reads DAMVIQNPRYQVTQFGKPVTLSCSQTLNHNVMYWYQQKSSQAPKLLFHYYDKDFNNEADTPDNFQSRRPNTSFCFLDIRSPGLGDTAMYLCATRKAPDRSSKETQYFGPGTRLLVL.

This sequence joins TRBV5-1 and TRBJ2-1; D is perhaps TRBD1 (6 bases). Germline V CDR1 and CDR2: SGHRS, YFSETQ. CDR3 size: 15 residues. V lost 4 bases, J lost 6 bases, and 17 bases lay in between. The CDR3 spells CASSQEGDPSNEQFF. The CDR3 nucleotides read TGCGCCAGCAGCCAAGAGGGGGATCCCTCCAATGAGCAGTTCTTC.

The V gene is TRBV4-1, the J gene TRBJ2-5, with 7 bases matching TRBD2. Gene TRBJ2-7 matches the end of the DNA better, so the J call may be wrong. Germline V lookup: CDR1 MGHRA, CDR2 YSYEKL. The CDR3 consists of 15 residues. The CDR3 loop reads CASSQGGGSSYEQYF. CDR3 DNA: TGCGCCAGCAGCCAAGGGGGCGGGAGCTCCTACGAGCAGTACTTC.